The entry that follows covers one T cell receptor (beta chain) sequence. What it binds is not known. The data were taken from a study of T-cell reconstitution after alpha-beta-depleted transplantation in children. TCRbeta library construction was performed incorporating unique molecular identifiers. From the PCR reads, TCRdb called clonotypes with MiXCR, one entry per CDR3 protein. Here the sample spans a few hundred thousand distinct CDR3 sequences, roughly a quarter being singletons. Notes on the study in general: Alpha-beta T cells present about two months after transplant were reported to originate from several hundred expanded graft clones. Surviving recipient T cells and thymic progenitors underlay high day-60 TCRbeta diversity in some patients. Counts and diversity of T cells one year after transplant came mostly from newly produced T cells.

The V and J ends lost 6 bases and 0 bases respectively, with 12 bases between them. Germline CDR1 is DFQATT and CDR2 is SNEGSKA (reference sequence). This CDR3 region has 14 residues. The sequencing used PBMCs, collected before TCRalphabeta/CD19-depleted stem cell transplant. The chain joins TRBV20-1 to TRBJ1-3, with no clear D. The sequence came from a boy in the first two years of life with Wiskott-Aldrich syndrome, due to receive a stem cell transplant. CDR3 bases: TGCAGTGCAGAGACGGACCCCTCTGGAAACACCATATATTTT. It encodes CSAETDPSGNTIYF.